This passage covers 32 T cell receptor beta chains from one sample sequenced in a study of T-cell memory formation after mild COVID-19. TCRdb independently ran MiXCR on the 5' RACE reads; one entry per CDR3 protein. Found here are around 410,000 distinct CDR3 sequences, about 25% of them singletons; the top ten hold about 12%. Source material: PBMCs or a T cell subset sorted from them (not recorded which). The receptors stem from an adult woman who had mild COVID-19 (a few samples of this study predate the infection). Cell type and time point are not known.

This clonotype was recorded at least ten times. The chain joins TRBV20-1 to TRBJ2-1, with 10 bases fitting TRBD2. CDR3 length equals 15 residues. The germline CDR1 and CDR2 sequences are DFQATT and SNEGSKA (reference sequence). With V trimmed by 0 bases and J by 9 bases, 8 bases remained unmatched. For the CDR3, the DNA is TGCAGTGCTAGAGATTGGCTAGCGGGAGTGGGTGAGCAGTTCTTC. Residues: CSARDWLAGVGEQFF.

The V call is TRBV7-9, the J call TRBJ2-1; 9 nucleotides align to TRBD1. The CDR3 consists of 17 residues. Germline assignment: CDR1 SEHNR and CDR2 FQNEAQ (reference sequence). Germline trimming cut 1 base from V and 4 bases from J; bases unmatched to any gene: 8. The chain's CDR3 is CASSLVPGQGLYNEQFF. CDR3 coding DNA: TGTGCCAGCAGCTTAGTCCCGGGACAGGGATTATACAATGAGCAGTTCTTC.

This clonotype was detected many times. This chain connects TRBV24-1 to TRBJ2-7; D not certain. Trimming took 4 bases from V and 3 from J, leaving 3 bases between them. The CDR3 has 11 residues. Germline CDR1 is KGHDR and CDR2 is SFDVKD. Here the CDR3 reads CATSEGYEQYF. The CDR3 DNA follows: TGTGCCACCAGTGAGGGCTACGAGCAGTACTTC.

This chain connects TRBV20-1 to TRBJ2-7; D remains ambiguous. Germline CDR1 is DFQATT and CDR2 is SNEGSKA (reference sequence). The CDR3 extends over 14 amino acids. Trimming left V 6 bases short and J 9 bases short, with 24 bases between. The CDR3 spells CSAPKAVLLHGQYF. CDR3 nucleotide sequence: TGCAGTGCCCCGAAGGCGGTCCTACTGCATGGGCAGTACTTC.

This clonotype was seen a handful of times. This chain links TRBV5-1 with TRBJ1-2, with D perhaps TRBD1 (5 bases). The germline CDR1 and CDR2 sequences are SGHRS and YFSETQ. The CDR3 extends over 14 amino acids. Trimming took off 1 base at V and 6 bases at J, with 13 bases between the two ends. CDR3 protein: CASSLILGGDGYTF. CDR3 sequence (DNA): TGCGCCAGCAGCTTGATCTTGGGGGGAGATGGCTACACCTTC.

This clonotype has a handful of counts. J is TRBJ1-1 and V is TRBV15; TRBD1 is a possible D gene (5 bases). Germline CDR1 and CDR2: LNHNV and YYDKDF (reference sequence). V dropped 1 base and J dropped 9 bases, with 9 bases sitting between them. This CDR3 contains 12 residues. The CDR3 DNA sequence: TGTGCCACCAGCAGAGGGGGGGGGAAAGCTTTCTTT. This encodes CATSRGGGKAFF.

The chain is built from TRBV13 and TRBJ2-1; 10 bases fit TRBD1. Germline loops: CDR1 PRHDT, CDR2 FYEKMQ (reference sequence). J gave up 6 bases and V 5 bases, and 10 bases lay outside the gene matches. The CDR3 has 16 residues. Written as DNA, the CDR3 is TGTGCCAGCAGCCCAGAGACAGGGGGCGCGAGCAATGAGCAGTTCTTC. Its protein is CASSPETGGASNEQFF.

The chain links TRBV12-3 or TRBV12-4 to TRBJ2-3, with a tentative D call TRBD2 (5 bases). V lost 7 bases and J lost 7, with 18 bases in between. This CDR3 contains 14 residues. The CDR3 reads CASNPQVPGNTQYF. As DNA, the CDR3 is TGTGCCAGCAATCCGCAGGTGCCCGGGAATACGCAGTATTTT.

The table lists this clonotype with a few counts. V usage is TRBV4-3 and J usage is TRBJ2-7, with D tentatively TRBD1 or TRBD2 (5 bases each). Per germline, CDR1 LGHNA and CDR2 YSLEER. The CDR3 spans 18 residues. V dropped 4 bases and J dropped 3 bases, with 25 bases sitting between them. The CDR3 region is CASSLLERGSGAYYEQYF. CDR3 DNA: TGCGCCAGCAGCCTCCTTGAAAGAGGGAGTGGGGCCTACTACGAGCAGTACTTC.

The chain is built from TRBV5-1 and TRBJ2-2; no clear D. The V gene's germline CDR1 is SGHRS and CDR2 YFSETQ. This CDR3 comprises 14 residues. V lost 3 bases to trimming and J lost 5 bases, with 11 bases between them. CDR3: CASSSFSGTGELFF. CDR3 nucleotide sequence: TGCGCCAGCAGCTCATTCAGTGGAACCGGGGAGCTGTTTTTT.

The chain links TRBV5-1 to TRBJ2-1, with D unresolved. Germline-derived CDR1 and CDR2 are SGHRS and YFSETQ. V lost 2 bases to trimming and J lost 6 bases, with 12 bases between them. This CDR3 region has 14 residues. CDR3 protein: CASSLPGRSNEQFF. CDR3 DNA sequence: TGCGCCAGCAGCTTACCGGGCAGGTCCAATGAGCAGTTCTTC.

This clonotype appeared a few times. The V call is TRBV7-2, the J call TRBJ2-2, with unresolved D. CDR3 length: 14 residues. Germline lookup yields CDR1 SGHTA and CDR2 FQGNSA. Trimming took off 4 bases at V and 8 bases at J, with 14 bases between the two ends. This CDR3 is CASSSAGHAGELFF. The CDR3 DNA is TGTGCCAGCAGCTCCGCCGGCCACGCGGGGGAGCTGTTTTTT.

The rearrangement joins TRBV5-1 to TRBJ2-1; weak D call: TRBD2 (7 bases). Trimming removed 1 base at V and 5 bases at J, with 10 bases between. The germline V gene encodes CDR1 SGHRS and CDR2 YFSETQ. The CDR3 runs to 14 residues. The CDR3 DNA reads TGCGCCAGCAGCTTGACAGGGAGGGACAATGAGCAGTTCTTC. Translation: CASSLTGRDNEQFF.

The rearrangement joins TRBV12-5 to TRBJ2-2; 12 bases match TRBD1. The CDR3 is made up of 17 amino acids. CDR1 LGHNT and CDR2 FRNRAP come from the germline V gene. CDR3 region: CGPVNNRDRGRTGELFF. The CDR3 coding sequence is TGTGGTCCCGTCAACAACCGGGACAGGGGGCGGACCGGGGAGCTGTTTTTT.

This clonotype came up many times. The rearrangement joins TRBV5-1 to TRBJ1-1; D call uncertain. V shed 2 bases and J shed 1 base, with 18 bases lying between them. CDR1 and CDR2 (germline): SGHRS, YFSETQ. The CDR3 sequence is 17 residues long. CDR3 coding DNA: TGCGCCAGCAGCTTATCCGGGATCGGTCCAGGGAACACTGAAGCTTTCTTT. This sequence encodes CASSLSGIGPGNTEAFF. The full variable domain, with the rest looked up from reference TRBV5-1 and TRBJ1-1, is KAGVTQTPRYLIKTRGQQVTLSCSPISGHRSVSWYQQTPGQGLQFLFEYFSETQRNKGNFPGRFSGRQFSNSRSEMNVSTLELGDSALYLCASSLSGIGPGNTEAFFGQGTRLTVV.

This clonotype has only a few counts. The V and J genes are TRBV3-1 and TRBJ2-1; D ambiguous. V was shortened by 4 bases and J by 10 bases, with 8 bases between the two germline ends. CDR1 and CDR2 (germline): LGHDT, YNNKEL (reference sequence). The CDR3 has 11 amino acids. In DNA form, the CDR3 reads TGTGCCAGCAGCCTTTCACGGGAGCAGTTCTTC. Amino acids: CASSLSREQFF.

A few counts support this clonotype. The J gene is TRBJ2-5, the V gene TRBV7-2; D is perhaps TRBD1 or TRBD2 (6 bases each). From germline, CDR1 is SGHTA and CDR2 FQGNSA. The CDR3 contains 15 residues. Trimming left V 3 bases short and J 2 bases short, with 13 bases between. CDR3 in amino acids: CASSLGGLGQETQYF. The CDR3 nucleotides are TGTGCCAGCAGCTTGGGGGGCTTAGGACAAGAGACCCAGTACTTC. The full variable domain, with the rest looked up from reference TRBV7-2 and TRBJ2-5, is GAGVSQSPSNKVTEKGKDVELRCDPISGHTALYWYRQSLGQGLEFLIYFQGNSAPDKSGLPSDRFSAERTGGSVSTLTIQRTQQEDSAVYLCASSLGGLGQETQYFGPGTRLLVL.

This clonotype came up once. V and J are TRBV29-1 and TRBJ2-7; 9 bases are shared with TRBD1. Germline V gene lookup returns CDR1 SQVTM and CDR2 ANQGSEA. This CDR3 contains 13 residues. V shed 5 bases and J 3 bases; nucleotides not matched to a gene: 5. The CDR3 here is CSVTGTGYYEQYF. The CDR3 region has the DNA TGCAGCGTTACCGGGACAGGGTACTACGAGCAGTACTTC.

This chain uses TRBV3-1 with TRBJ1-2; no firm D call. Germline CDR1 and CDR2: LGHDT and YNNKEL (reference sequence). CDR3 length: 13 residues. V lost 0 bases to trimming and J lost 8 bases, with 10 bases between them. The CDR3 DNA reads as TGTGCCAGCAGCCAAGATCTATGGAAAGGCTACACCTTC. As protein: CASSQDLWKGYTF.

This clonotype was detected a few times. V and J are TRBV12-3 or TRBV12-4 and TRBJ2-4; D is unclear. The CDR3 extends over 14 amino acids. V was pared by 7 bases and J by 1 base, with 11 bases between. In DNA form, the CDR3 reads TGTGCCAGCATGCAAGTAGGGGCCAAAAACATTCAGTACTTC. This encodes CASMQVGAKNIQYF.

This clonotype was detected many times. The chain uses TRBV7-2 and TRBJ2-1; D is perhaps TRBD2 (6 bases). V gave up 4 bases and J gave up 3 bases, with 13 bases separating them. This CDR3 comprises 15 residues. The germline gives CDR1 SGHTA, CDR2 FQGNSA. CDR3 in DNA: TGTGCCAGCAGCTCCGGCGGGACTCACTACAATGAGCAGTTCTTC. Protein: CASSSGGTHYNEQFF.

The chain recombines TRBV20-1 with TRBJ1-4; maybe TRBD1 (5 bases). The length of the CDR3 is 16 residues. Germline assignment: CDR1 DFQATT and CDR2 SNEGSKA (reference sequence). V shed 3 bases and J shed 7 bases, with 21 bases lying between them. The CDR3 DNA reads TGCAGTGCTAGCCCCAGGCAGGGATTCGGGGCTGAAAAACTGTTTTTT. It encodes CSASPRQGFGAEKLFF.

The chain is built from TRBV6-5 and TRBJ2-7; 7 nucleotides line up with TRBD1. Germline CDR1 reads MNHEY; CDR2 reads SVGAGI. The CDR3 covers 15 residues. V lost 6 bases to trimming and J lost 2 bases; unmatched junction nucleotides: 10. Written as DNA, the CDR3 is TGTGCCAGCAGCTCGCCCCGGGACAGCGCCTACGAGCAGTACTTC. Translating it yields CASSSPRDSAYEQYF.

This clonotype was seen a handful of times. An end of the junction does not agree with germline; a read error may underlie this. CDR3 loop: CASSLAAEVNEQFF. The DNA of the CDR3 is TGTGCCAGCAGTCTAGCGGCTGAGGTGAATGAGCAGTTCTTC. The chain is built from TRBV12-3 or TRBV12-4 and TRBJ2-1; 7 bases fit TRBD2. This CDR3 region has 14 residues.

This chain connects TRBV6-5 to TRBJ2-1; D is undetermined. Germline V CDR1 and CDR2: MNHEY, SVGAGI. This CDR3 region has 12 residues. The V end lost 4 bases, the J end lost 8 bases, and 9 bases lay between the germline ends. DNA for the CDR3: TGTGCCAGCAGTTTAAAGGGCCATGAGCAGTTCTTC. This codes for CASSLKGHEQFF.

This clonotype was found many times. The chain's CDR3 is CASSHTGEHEQYF. The CDR3 bases are TGCGCCAGCAGCCATACAGGGGAACACGAGCAGTACTTC. The chain combines TRBV5-1 with TRBJ2-7, with 7 bases matching TRBD1. CDR1 SGHRS and CDR2 YFSETQ come from the germline V gene. V was pared by 4 bases and J by 5 bases, with 6 bases of the junction left unmatched. The CDR3 is 13 amino acids.

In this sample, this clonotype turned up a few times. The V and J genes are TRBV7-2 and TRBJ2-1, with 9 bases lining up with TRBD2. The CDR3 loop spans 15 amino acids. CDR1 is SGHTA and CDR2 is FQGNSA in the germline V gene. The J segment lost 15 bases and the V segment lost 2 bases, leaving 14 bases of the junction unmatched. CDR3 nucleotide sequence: TGTGCCAGCAGCTTAATAAGCGTTAGCGGGAGCCCCTTGTTCTTC. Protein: CASSLISVSGSPLFF.

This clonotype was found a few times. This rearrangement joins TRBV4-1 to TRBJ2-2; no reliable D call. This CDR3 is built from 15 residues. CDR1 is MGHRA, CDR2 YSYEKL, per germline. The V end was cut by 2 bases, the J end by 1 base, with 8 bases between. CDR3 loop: CASSQHTRNTGELFF. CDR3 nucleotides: TGCGCCAGCAGCCAACACACGCGGAACACCGGGGAGCTGTTTTTT.

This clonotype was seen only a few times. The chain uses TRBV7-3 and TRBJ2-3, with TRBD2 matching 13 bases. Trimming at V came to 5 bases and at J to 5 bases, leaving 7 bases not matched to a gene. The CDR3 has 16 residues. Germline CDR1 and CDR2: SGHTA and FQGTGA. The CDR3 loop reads CASSELAGGSLDTQYF. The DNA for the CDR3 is TGTGCCAGCAGCGAACTAGCGGGGGGGTCTCTAGATACGCAGTATTTT.

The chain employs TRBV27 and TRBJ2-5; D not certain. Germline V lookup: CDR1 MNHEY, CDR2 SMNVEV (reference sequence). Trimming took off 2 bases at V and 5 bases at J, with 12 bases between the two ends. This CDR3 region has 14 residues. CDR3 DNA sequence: TGTGCCAGCAGTTTAATGGCAGGTGGGGAGACCCAGTACTTC. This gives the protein CASSLMAGGETQYF.

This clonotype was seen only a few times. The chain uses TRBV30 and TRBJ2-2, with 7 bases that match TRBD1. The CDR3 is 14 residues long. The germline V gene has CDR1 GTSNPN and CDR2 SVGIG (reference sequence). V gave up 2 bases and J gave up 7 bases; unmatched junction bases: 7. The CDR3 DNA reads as TGTGCCTGGAGTCACATACAGGGGCGCGGGGAGCTGTTTTTT. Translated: CAWSHIQGRGELFF.

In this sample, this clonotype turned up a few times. In DNA form, the CDR3 reads TGCGCCAGCAGCTGGAGGTGGGAGAGCACAGATACGCAGTATTTT. The encoded protein is CASSWRWESTDTQYF. V and J are TRBV5-1 and TRBJ2-3, with a tentative D call TRBD2 (5 bases). Between the trimmed V and J ends, which lost 3 bases and 0 bases, there was a span of 11 bases. CDR1 and CDR2 from the germline V gene are SGHRS and YFSETQ. The CDR3 totals 15 residues.